This note documents a single TCR beta chain sequence. The target antigen is unknown. V lost 5 bases and J lost 2; bases outside the gene matches: 4. The CDR3 contains 15 residues. Looked up from germline, CDR1 is KGHSH and CDR2 is LQKENI. This record comes from a study of cytomegalovirus exposure and HLA in healthy donors. The study, taken as a whole, reports: Cytomegalovirus-associated TCR beta chains were listed, numbering under 200. Within an earlier analysis, most TCR beta V segments proved productive either about 90% or about 30% of the time.

The primer mix had 60 Vbeta and 13 Jbeta primers. The assay was immunoSEQ multiplex PCR, and TCRdb's table has in-frame clones only and misses some. The top ten hold roughly 3.4% of the sample, which has around 97,000 clones, approximately 70% seen once. The sample taken for sequencing was PBMCs. The chain carries TRBV18 and TRBJ2-7, with 12 bases that match TRBD2. The clonotype was recovered from a woman aged 45-65 years in good health and CMV-seronegative. CDR3 amino acids: CASSSLAGGPYEQYF. The CDR3 coding sequence is TGTGCCAGCTCATCTCTAGCGGGGGGGCCCTACGAGCAGTACTTC.